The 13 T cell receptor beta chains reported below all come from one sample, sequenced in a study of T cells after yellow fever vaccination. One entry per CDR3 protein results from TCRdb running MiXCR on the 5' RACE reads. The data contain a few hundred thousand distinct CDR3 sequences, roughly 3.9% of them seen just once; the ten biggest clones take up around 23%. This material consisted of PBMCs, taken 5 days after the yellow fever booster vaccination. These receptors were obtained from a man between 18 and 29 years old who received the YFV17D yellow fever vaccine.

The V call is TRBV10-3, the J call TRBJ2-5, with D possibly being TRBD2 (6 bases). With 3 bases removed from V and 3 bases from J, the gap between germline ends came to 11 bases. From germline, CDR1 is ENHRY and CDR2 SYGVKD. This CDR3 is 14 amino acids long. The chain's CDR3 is CAISERGSEETQYF. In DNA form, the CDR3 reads TGTGCCATCAGTGAACGGGGGTCTGAAGAGACCCAGTACTTC.

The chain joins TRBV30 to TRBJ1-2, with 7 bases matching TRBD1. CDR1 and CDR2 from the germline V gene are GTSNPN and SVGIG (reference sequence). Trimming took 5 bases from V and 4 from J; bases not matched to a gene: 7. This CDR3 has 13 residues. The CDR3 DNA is TGTGCCTGGGGATTAGGGGGCAGCTATGGCTACACCTTC. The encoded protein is CAWGLGGSYGYTF.

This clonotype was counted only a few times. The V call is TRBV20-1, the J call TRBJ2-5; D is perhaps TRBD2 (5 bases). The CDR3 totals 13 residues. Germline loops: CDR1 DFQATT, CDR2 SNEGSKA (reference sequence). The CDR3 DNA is TGCAGCTCTTTAGGACTGTCAACTCAGACCCAGTACTTC. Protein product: CSSLGLSTQTQYF.

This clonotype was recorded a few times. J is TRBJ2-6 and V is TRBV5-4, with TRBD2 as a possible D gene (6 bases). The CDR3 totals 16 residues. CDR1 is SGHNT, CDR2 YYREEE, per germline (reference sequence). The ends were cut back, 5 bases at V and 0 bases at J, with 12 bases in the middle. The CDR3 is CASRTSLGSGANVLTF. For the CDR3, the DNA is TGTGCCAGCAGAACTAGCCTAGGCTCTGGGGCCAACGTCCTGACTTTC.

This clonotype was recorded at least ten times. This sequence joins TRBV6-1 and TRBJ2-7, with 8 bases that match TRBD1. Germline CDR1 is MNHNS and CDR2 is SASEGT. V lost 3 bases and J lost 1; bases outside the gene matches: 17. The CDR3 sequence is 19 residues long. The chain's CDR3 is CASSEGPDRGWGTSYEQYV. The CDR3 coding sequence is TGTGCCAGCAGTGAGGGGCCCGACAGGGGCTGGGGAACTTCCTACGAGCAGTACGTC.

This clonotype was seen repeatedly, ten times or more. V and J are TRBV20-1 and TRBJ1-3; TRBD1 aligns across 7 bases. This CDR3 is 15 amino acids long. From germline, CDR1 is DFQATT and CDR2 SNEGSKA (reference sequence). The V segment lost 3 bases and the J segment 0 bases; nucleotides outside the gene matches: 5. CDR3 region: CSASGTAISGNTIYF. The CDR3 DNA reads TGCAGTGCTAGTGGGACAGCAATCTCTGGAAACACCATATATTTT.

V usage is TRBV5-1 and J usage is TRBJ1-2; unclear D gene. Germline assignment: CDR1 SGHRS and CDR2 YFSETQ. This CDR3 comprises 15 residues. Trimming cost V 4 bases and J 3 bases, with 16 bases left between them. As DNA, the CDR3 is TGCGCCAGCAGCCCCCCGGGAGGGTGGGACTATGGCTACACCTTC. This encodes CASSPPGGWDYGYTF.

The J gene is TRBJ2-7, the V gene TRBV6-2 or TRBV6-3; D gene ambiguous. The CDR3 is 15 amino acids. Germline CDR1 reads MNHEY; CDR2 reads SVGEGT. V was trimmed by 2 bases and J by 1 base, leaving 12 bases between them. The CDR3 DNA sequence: TGTGCCAGCAGTTACCCGGTGGTTCCGTCCTACGAGCAGTACTTC. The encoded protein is CASSYPVVPSYEQYF.

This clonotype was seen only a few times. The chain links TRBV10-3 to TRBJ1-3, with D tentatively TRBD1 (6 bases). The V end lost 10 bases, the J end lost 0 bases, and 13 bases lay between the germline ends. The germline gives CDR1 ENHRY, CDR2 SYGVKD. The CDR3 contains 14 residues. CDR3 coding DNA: TGTGCCACCAAAGGGGACACCTCTGGAAACACCATATATTTT. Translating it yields CATKGDTSGNTIYF.

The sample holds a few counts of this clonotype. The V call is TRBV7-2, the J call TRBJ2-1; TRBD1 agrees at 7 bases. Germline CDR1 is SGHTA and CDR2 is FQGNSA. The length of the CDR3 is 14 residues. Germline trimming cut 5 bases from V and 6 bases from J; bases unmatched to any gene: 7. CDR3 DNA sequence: TGTGCCAGCAGCCCTACCAGGACAGGCAATGAGCAGTTCTTC. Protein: CASSPTRTGNEQFF.

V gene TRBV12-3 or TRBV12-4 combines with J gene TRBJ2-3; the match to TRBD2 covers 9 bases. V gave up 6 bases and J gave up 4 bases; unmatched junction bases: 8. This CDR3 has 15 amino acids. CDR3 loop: CASSMGRGGSDTQYF. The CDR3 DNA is TGTGCCAGCAGCATGGGGCGGGGGGGCTCAGATACGCAGTATTTT.

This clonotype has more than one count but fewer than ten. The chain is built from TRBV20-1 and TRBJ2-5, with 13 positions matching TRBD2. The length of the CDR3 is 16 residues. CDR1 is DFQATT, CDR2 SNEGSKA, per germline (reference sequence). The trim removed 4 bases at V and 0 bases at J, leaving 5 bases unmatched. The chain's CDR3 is CSAKVTSGRYQETQYF. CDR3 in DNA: TGCAGTGCTAAGGTGACTAGCGGGAGGTACCAAGAGACCCAGTACTTC.

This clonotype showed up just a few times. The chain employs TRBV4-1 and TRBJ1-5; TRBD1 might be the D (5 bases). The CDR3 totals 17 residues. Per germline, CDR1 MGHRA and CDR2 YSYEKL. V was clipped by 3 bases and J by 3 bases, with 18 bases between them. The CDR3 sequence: CASSHPPGGDNNQPQHF. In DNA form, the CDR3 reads TGCGCCAGCAGCCACCCCCCTGGGGGGGATAACAATCAGCCCCAGCATTTT.